The 18 T cell receptor beta chains in this list originate from one sample, sequenced in a study of graft-versus-host responses after intestinal transplantation. Method: immunoSEQ multiplex PCR; TCRdb's copy keeps in-frame clones and lacks some. The table shows thousands of clones, with 74% occurring only once. The graft tissue was processed, and this released both intraepithelial and lamina propria lymphocytes. The material was ileum tissue, obtained nearly 500 days after intestinal transplant. These receptor sequences come from a human patient who received an intestinal transplant, so some T cells may come from the graft donor.

The genes are TRBV7-3 and TRBJ2-1; the match to TRBD2 covers 12 bases. Germline trimming cut 1 base from V and 1 base from J; bases unmatched to any gene: 8. This CDR3 region has 19 residues. CDR1 SGHTA and CDR2 FQGTGA come from the germline V gene. CDR3 region: CASSLITTSGRLSYNEQFF. In nucleotides, the CDR3 is TGTGCCAGCAGCTTAATAACGACTAGCGGGAGATTGTCCTACAATGAGCAGTTCTTC.

The rearrangement uses TRBV5-1 and TRBJ2-5; possible D gene TRBD1, 6 bases. CDR1 and CDR2 (germline): SGHRS, YFSETQ. Trimming took 7 bases from V and 5 from J, leaving 15 bases between them. CDR3 length: 13 residues. CDR3 protein: CASAGAPRETQYF. CDR3 DNA sequence: TGCGCCAGCGCAGGGGCCCCAAGGGAGACCCAGTACTTC.

The chain uses TRBV11-2 and TRBJ2-3; TRBD2 aligns across 13 bases. This CDR3 has 15 amino acids. Germline-derived CDR1 and CDR2 are SGHAT and FQNNGV. V lost 5 bases and J lost 4; bases outside the gene matches: 3. The CDR3 protein is CASSPLAGGADTQYF. The CDR3 DNA is TGTGCCAGCAGCCCACTAGCGGGAGGGGCAGATACGCAGTATTTT.

V gene TRBV30 combines with J gene TRBJ2-1, with D perhaps being TRBD1 or TRBD2 (5 bases each). CDR3 size: 11 residues. V lost 5 bases and J lost 14, with 16 bases in between. CDR1 is GTSNPN, CDR2 SVGIG, per germline (reference sequence). CDR3 region: CAWRYRRNEFF. CDR3 coding DNA: TGTGCCTGGCGTTACAGGAGGAACGAGTTCTTC.

This chain joins TRBV7-9 and TRBJ2-2, with 9 bases that match TRBD1. The CDR3 covers 15 residues. Looked up from germline, CDR1 is SEHNR and CDR2 is FQNEAQ (reference sequence). V lost 5 bases and J lost 6; bases outside the gene matches: 7. CDR3 coding DNA: TGTGCCAGCAGCACCCAACAGGGGGCCCCCGGGGAGCTGTTTTTT. Translating it yields CASSTQQGAPGELFF.

The V and J genes are TRBV11-2 and TRBJ1-4, with a tentative D call TRBD1 (6 bases). The CDR3 runs to 15 residues. V lost 1 base to trimming and J lost 5 bases, with 11 bases between them. The germline V gene has CDR1 SGHAT and CDR2 FQNNGV. The CDR3 reads CASSLVGGGNEKLFF. Here the CDR3 DNA reads TGTGCCAGCAGCTTAGTTGGAGGGGGGAATGAAAAACTGTTTTTT. Complete variable domain (other parts from reference TRBV11-2 and TRBJ1-4): EAGVAQSPRYKIIEKRQSVAFWCNPISGHATLYWYQQILGQGPKLLIQFQNNGVVDDSQLPKDRFSAERLKGVDSTLKIQPAKLEDSAVYLCASSLVGGGNEKLFFGSGTQLSVL.

The chain has TRBV6-5 and TRBJ1-4; D is ambiguous. V lost 6 bases, J lost 3 bases, and 14 bases lay in between. This CDR3 has 15 residues. Germline V gene sequence: CDR1 MNHEY, CDR2 SVGAGI. The CDR3 coding sequence is TGTGCCAGCAGGTCTGGGAGGGTGGCTAATGAAAAACTGTTTTTT. Amino acid sequence: CASRSGRVANEKLFF.

On this clone itself: Other DNA sequences within the sample encode an identical CDR3. The chain carries TRBV28 and TRBJ2-2; no reliable D call. The CDR3 extends over 13 amino acids. The germline V and J ends were trimmed by 5 bases and 2 bases, with 6 bases remaining between them. Germline assignment: CDR1 MDHEN and CDR2 SYDVKM. CDR3 sequence (DNA): TGTGCCAGCAGTCCGCGTAACACCGGGGAGCTGTTTTTT. Translating gives CASSPRNTGELFF.

The rearrangement uses TRBV21-1 and TRBJ2-7. TRBV21-1 is a pseudogene. The CDR3 is 12 amino acids. CDR3 protein: CASIRGPYEQYF. CDR3 sequence (DNA): TGTGCCAGCATCCGGGGGCCCTACGAGCAGTACTTC.

CDR3 coding DNA: TGTGCCAGTAGTCCCCCAGGCCCCTACGAGCAGTACTTC. Its protein is CASSPPGPYEQYF. This sequence joins TRBV19 and TRBJ2-7, with no clear D. The germline V gene has CDR1 LNHDA and CDR2 SQIVND (reference sequence). Between the trimmed V and J ends, which lost 5 bases and 2 bases, there was a span of 10 bases. The CDR3 spans 13 residues.

The chain carries TRBV28 and TRBJ1-3; D is possibly TRBD1 (6 bases). Trimming removed 7 bases from V and 4 bases from J, with 23 bases in between. The CDR3 is made up of 17 amino acids. Germline-derived CDR1 and CDR2 are MDHEN and SYDVKM. CDR3 sequence: CASKKQGRGAFGNTIYF. CDR3 sequence (DNA): TGTGCCAGCAAAAAACAGGGAAGAGGGGCTTTCGGAAACACCATATATTTT.

There are a few counts of this clone. The rearrangement links TRBV6-5 to TRBJ1-6; 7 nucleotides align to TRBD1. The CDR3 is made up of 15 amino acids. Trimming cost V 2 bases and J 7 bases; bases outside gene matches: 5. Germline-derived CDR1 and CDR2 are MNHEY and SVGAGI. CDR3 sequence (DNA): TGTGCCAGCAGTTACCTGGGACAGCCAAATTCACCCCTCCACTTT. Protein: CASSYLGQPNSPLHF.

The V gene is TRBV11-2, the J gene TRBJ1-3; TRBD1 aligns across 8 bases. The J segment lost 0 bases and the V segment lost 6 bases, leaving 10 bases of the junction unmatched. This CDR3 spans 17 amino acids. The germline CDR1 and CDR2 sequences are SGHAT and FQNNGV. Here the CDR3 DNA reads TGTGCCAGCAGGACATCGGGACAGGCGTTCTCTGGAAACACCATATATTTT. Amino acids: CASRTSGQAFSGNTIYF.

This clone was found a few times. The gene calls are TRBV28 and TRBJ2-1; 8 bases are a match to TRBD2. Germline-derived CDR1 and CDR2 are MDHEN and SYDVKM. The CDR3 consists of 16 residues. V was pared by 7 bases and J by 5 bases, with 13 bases of the junction left unmatched. The chain's CDR3 is CASNGLRSGDDNEQFF. In DNA, the CDR3 is TGTGCCAGCAACGGACTGCGTAGCGGGGATGACAATGAGCAGTTCTTC.

For the CDR3, the DNA is TGTGCCAGCAGCTCAAAAGAGACCCAGTACTTC. Its translation: CASSSKETQYF. This rearrangement joins TRBV7-9 to TRBJ2-5; D gene unclear. Germline assignment: CDR1 SEHNR and CDR2 FQNEAQ (reference sequence). The CDR3 length is 11 residues. Trimming took 4 bases from V and 3 from J, leaving 3 bases between them.

V and J are TRBV15 and TRBJ2-5; no firm D call. Germline V gene lookup returns CDR1 LNHNV and CDR2 YYDKDF (reference sequence). Trimming cost V 0 bases and J 0 bases, with 8 bases left between them. This CDR3 is built from 15 residues. CDR3 nucleotides: TGTGCCACCAGCAGAGATAGTGGGGACCAAGAGACCCAGTACTTC. As protein: CATSRDSGDQETQYF. The whole variable domain, filled in from reference TRBV15 and TRBJ2-5, reads DAMVIQNPRYQVTQFGKPVTLSCSQTLNHNVMYWYQQKSSQAPKLLFHYYDKDFNNEADTPDNFQSRRPNTSFCFLDIRSPGLGDTAMYLCATSRDSGDQETQYFGPGTRLLVL.

Comments on this clone: The identical CDR3 is also encoded by other nucleotide sequences in the sample. The genes are TRBV4-2 and TRBJ2-7; D call uncertain. This CDR3 comprises 11 residues. V lost 5 bases, J lost 2 bases, and 4 bases lay in between. Germline lookup yields CDR1 LGHNA and CDR2 YNFKEQ. As DNA, the CDR3 is TGTGCCAGCAGCTCCGCCTACGAGCAGTACTTC. It yields the protein CASSSAYEQYF.

This chain joins TRBV6-5 and TRBJ1-3; D uncertain. Germline values: CDR1 MNHEY, CDR2 SVGAGI. V lost 7 bases and J 0 bases, leaving 13 bases between the germline ends. The CDR3 runs to 15 residues. The CDR3 sequence: CASTTHLHSGNTIYF. The DNA for the CDR3 is TGTGCCAGCACGACGCACCTCCACTCTGGAAACACCATATATTTT.